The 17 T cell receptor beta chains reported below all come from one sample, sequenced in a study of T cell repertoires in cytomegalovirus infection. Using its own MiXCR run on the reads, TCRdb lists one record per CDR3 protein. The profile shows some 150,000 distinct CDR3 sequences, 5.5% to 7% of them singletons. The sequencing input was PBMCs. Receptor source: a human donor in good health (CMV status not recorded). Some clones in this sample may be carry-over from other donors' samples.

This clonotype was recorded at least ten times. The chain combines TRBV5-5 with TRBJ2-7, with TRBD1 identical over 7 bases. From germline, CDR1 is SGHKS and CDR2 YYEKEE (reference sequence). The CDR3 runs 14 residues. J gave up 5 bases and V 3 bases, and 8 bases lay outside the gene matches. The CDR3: CASSSMRQGHEQYF. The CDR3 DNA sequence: TGTGCCAGCAGCTCGATGAGACAGGGCCACGAGCAGTACTTC. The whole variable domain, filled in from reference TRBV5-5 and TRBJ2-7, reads DAGVTQSPTHLIKTRGQQVTLRCSPISGHKSVSWYQQVLGQGPQFIFQYYEKEERGRGNFPDRFSARQFPNYSSELNVNALLLGDSALYLCASSSMRQGHEQYFGPGTRLTVT.

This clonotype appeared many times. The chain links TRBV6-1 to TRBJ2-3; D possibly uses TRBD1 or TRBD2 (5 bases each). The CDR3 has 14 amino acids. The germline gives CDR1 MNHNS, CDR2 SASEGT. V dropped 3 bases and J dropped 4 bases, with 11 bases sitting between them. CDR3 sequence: CASSDIGTSDTQYF. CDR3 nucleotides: TGTGCCAGCAGTGACATTGGGACCTCAGATACGCAGTATTTT.

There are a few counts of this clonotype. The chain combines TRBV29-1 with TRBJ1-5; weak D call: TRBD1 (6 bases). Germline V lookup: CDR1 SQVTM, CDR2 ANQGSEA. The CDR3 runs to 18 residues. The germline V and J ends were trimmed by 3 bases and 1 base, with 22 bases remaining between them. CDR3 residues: CSVEWQGPTSDSNQPQHF. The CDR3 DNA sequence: TGCAGCGTTGAGTGGCAGGGGCCGACCTCCGACAGCAATCAGCCCCAGCATTTT.

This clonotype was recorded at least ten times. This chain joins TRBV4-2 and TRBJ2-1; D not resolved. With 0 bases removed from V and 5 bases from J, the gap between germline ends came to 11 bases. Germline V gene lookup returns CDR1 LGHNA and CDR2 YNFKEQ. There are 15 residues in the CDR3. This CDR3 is CASSQERRNDNEQFF. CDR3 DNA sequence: TGTGCCAGCAGCCAAGAACGGCGGAACGACAATGAGCAGTTCTTC.

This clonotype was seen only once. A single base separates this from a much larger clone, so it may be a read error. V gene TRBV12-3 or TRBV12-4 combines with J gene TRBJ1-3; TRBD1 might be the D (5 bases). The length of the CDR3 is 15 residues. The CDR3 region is CASSLGSGGGNTISF. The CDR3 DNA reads TGTGCCAGCAGTTTAGGTTCTGGCGGGGGAAACACCATATCTTTT.

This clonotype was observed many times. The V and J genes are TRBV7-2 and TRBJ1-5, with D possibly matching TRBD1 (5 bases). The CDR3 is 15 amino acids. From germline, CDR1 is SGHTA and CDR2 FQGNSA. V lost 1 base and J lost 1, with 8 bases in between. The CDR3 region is CASSLVQGSNQPQHF. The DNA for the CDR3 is TGTGCCAGCAGCTTAGTCCAGGGCAGCAATCAGCCCCAGCATTTT.

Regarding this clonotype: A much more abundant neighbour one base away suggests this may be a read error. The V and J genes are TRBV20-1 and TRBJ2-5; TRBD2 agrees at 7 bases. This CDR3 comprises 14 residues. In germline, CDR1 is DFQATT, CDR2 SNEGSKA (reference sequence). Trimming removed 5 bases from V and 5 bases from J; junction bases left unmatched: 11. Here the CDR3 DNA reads TGCAGTGCTTCATCAGCGGGGATGGATGAGACCCAGTACTTC. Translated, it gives CSASSAGMDETQYF.

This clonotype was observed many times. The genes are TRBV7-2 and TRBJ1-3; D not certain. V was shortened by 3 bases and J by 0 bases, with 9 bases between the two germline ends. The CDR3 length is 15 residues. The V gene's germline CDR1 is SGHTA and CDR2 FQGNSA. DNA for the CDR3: TGTGCCAGCAGCTTGCTCCGTTCCTCTGGAAACACCATATATTTT. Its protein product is CASSLLRSSGNTIYF.

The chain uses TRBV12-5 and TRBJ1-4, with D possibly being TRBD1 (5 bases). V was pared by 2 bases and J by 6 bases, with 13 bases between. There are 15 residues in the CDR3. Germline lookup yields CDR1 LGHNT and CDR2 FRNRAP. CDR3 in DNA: TGTGCTAGTGGTTTGAGGGACGGCCTATATGAAAAACTGTTTTTT. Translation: CASGLRDGLYEKLFF.

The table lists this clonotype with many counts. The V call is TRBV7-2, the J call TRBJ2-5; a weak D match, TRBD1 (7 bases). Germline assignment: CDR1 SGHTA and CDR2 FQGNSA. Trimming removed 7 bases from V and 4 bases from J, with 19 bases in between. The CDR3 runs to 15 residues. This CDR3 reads CASNTQGGRGETQYF. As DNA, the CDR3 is TGTGCCAGCAACACCCAGGGGGGTAGAGGAGAGACCCAGTACTTC. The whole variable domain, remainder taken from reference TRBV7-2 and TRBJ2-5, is GAGVSQSPSNKVTEKGKDVELRCDPISGHTALYWYRQSLGQGLEFLIYFQGNSAPDKSGLPSDRFSAERTGGSVSTLTIQRTQQEDSAVYLCASNTQGGRGETQYFGPGTRLLVL.

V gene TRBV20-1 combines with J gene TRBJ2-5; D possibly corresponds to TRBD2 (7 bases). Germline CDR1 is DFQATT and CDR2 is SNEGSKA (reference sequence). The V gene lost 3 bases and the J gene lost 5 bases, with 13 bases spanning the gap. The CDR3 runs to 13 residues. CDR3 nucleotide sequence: TGCAGTGCTAGTAGGGGGGGCACTGAGACCCAGTACTTC. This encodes CSASRGGTETQYF.

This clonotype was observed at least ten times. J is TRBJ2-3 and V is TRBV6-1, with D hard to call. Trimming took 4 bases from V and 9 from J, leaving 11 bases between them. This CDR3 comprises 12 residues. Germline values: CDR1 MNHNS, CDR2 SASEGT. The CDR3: CASSGAFGTQYF. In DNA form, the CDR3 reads TGTGCCAGCAGTGGGGCCTTTGGCACGCAGTATTTT.

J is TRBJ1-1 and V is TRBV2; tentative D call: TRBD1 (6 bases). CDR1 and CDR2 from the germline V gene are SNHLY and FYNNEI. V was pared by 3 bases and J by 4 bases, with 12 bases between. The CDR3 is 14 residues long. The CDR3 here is CASSEEGVGTEAFF. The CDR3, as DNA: TGTGCCAGCAGTGAGGAGGGGGTAGGCACTGAAGCTTTCTTT. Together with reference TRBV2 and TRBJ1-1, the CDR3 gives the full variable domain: EPEVTQTPSHQVTQMGQEVILRCVPISNHLYFYWYRQILGQKVEFLVSFYNNEISEKSEIFDDQFSVERPDGSNFTLKIRSTKLEDSAMYFCASSEEGVGTEAFFGQGTRLTVV.

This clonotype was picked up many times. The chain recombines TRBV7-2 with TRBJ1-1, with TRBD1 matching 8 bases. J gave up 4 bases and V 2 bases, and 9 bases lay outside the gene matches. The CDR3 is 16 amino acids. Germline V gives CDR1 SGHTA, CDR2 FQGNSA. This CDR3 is CASSLSTGTGGTEAFF. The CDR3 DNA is TGTGCCAGCAGCTTATCTACCGGGACAGGAGGCACTGAAGCTTTCTTT. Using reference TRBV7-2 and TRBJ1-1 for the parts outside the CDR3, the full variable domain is GAGVSQSPSNKVTEKGKDVELRCDPISGHTALYWYRQSLGQGLEFLIYFQGNSAPDKSGLPSDRFSAERTGGSVSTLTIQRTQQEDSAVYLCASSLSTGTGGTEAFFGQGTRLTVV.

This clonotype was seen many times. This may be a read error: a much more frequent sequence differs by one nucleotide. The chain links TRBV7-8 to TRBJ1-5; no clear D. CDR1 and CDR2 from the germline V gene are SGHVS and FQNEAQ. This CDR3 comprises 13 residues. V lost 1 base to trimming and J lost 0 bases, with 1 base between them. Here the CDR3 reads CASSLVSNQPQHF. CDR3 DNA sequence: TGTGCCAGCAGCTTAGTTAGCAATCAGCCCCAGCATTTT. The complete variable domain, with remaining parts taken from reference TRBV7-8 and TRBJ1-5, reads GAGVSQSPRYKVAKRGQDVALRCDPISGHVSLFWYQQALGQGPEFLTYFQNEAQLDKSGLPSDRFFAERPEGSVSTLKIQRTQQEDSAVYLCASSLVSNQPQHFGDGTRLSIL.

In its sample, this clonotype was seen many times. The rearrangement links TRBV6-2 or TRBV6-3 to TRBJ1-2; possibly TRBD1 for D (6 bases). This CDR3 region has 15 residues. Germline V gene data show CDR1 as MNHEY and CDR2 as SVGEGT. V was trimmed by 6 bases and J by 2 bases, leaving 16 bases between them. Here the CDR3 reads CASRSTGSRNYGYTF. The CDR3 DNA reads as TGTGCCAGCAGATCAACAGGGTCCCGCAACTATGGCTACACCTTC.

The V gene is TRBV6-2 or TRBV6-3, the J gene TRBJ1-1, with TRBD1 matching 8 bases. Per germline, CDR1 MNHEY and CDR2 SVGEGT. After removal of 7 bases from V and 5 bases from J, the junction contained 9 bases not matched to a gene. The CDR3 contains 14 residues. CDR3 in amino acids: CASKIGQGWTEAFF. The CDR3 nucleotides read TGTGCCAGCAAGATAGGACAGGGTTGGACTGAAGCTTTCTTT.